The rows below give T cell receptor beta chains drawn from one sample of a study of blood T cell repertoires in COVID-19. Assay: immunoSEQ multiplex PCR; the TCRdb copy retains only in-frame clones and omits some. The sample has about 240,000 clones, nearly 85% seen once; the top ten hold 5.5%. The sequenced sample consisted of peripheral blood. The source is a human donor in a cohort sampled during active COVID-19. CDR3s include the opening cysteine and the closing phenylalanine or tryptophan. A D gene is named only where the DNA matches it firmly. Size tells how often a clone was seen (once, few, many) or the class of an expanded clone, and some rows leave it out.

D gene,clone size,V gene,J gene,CDR3 protein,CDR3 DNA
TRBD2,NA,TRBV28,TRBJ2-1,CASSLATSGSYEQFF,TGTGCCAGCAGTTTAGCGACTAGCGGGAGCTATGAGCAGTTCTTC
TRBD1,NA,TRBV5-1,TRBJ1-4,CASSLKLRDRDNEKLFF,TGCGCCAGCAGCTTGAAGTTGCGGGACAGAGATAATGAAAAACTGTTTTTT
NA,NA,TRBV7-9,TRBJ1-1,CASSPPLTGRYTEAFF,TGTGCCAGCAGCCCACCCCTGACAGGCCGATACACTGAAGCTTTCTTT
NA,NA,TRBV7-8,TRBJ1-1,CASSLVHLNTEAFF,TGTGCCAGCAGCTTAGTTCATTTGAACACTGAAGCTTTCTTT
NA,NA,TRBV2,TRBJ2-5,CASSDQGTETQYF,TGTGCCAGCAGTGACCAGGGGACAGAGACCCAGTACTTC
TRBD1,NA,TRBV5-6,TRBJ1-1,CASSPTGTEAFF,TGTGCCAGCAGCCCGACAGGGACGGAAGCTTTCTTT
NA,NA,TRBV5-6,TRBJ1-6,CASSLSWAYNSPLHF,TGTGCCAGCAGCTTGTCGTGGGCTTATAATTCACCCCTCCACTTT
NA,NA,TRBV2,TRBJ2-2,CASSTGATGELFF,TGTGCCAGCAGCACTGGGGCCACCGGGGAGCTGTTTTTT
TRBD1,NA,TRBV27,TRBJ1-1,CASRRQGNTEAFF,TGTGCCAGCAGGAGACAGGGGAACACTGAAGCTTTCTTT
NA,NA,TRBV27,TRBJ2-7,CASNSGLMAYEQYF,TGTGCCAGCAACTCGGGACTCATGGCCTACGAGCAGTACTTC
TRBD2,NA,TRBV10-1,TRBJ2-2,CASRPGTSGANTGELFF,TGCGCCAGCAGACCCGGGACTAGCGGGGCGAACACCGGGGAGCTGTTTTTT
NA,NA,TRBV29-1,TRBJ2-7,CSVRQAYEQYF,TGCAGCGTTCGACAGGCGTACGAGCAGTACTTC
NA,NA,TRBV5-5,TRBJ2-6,CASSSPSSGANVLTF,TGTGCCAGCAGCTCCCCGTCGTCCGGGGCCAACGTCCTGACTTTC
TRBD1,NA,TRBV10-3,TRBJ2-6,CAISDGQGTYSGANVLTF,TGTGCCATCAGTGACGGACAGGGAACCTACTCTGGGGCCAACGTCCTGACTTTC
TRBD2,few,TRBV5-8,TRBJ2-7,CASSLGTGGTYEQYF,TGTGCCAGCAGCTTGGGAACGGGAGGGACCTACGAGCAGTACTTC
NA,NA,TRBV11-1,TRBJ2-5,CASSNQGQRSETQYF,TGTGCCAGCAGCAACCAAGGACAGCGTTCAGAGACCCAGTACTTC
TRBD1,NA,TRBV30,TRBJ1-2,CAWSVLTGRKYGYTF,TGTGCCTGGAGTGTCTTGACAGGGAGAAAATATGGCTACACCTTC
TRBD1,NA,TRBV28,TRBJ2-4,CASSRPNTGDIQYF,TGTGCCAGCAGTAGACCTAATACAGGGGACATTCAGTACTTC
NA,NA,TRBV25-1,TRBJ2-7,CASSPQAGQAPYF,TGTGCCAGCAGTCCACAAGCGGGACAGGCTCCGTACTTC
NA,NA,TRBV7-6,TRBJ2-7,CASSLGGVAYEQYF,TGTGCCAGCAGCTTAGGCGGGGTCGCCTACGAGCAGTACTTC
NA,NA,TRBV18,TRBJ2-7,CASSPQGSMWEQYF,TGTGCCAGCTCACCTCAGGGGTCAATGTGGGAGCAGTACTTC
TRBD1,NA,TRBV7-2,TRBJ2-7,CASSLIGGQGEQYF,TGTGCCAGCAGCTTAATAGGGGGCCAGGGCGAGCAGTACTTC
NA,NA,TRBV5-5,TRBJ2-7,CASSLGGITYEQYF,TGTGCCAGCAGCTTAGGCGGGATTACCTACGAGCAGTACTTC
TRBD1,NA,TRBV6-6,TRBJ1-1,CASNRQGTYTEAFF,TGTGCCAGCAACAGACAGGGGACGTACACTGAAGCTTTCTTT
TRBD2,NA,TRBV2,TRBJ2-2,CASRGGTSAGELFF,TGTGCCAGCAGAGGTGGGACTAGCGCCGGGGAGCTGTTTTTT
TRBD2,NA,TRBV19,TRBJ2-1,CASISGGSSYNEQFF,TGTGCCAGTATTTCTGGCGGGAGCTCCTACAATGAGCAGTTCTTC
NA,NA,TRBV5-4,TRBJ2-3,CASSSWTNGGTDTQYF,TGTGCCAGCAGCTCTTGGACTAATGGTGGCACAGATACGCAGTATTTT
NA,NA,TRBV3-1/TRBV3-2,TRBJ2-5,CASSQGRETQYF,TGTGCCAGCAGCCAAGGTAGAGAGACCCAGTACTTC
TRBD2,NA,TRBV27,TRBJ2-7,CASSFGGLESYEQYF,TGTGCCAGCAGTTTTGGGGGACTAGAATCCTACGAGCAGTACTTC
NA,NA,TRBV10-3,TRBJ2-2,CAIGGLYSGELFF,TGTGCCATCGGCGGACTATACTCCGGGGAGCTGTTTTTT
NA,NA,TRBV6-6,TRBJ2-1,CASSYQGHTYNEQFF,TGTGCCAGCAGTTACCAGGGACATACCTACAATGAGCAGTTCTTC
NA,NA,TRBV3-1/TRBV3-2,TRBJ1-4,CASSQDRGANEKLFF,TGTGCCAGCAGCCAAGACAGGGGAGCTAATGAAAAACTGTTTTTT